This T cell receptor beta chain emerged from a study of blood T cell repertoires in COVID-19. At the level of the study: Acute and convalescent COVID-19 samples came from the United States, Italy and Spain. PBMCs, B-cell-depleted T cells, or T cells provided the cDNA or gDNA that made up the material.

Seattle patients were enrolled during active infection and followed longitudinally. Method: immunoSEQ multiplex PCR; TCRdb's copy keeps in-frame clones and lacks some. The table shows around 140,000 clones, with more than 80% occurring only once. Germline V gene lookup returns CDR1 MNHEY and CDR2 SVGEGT. The CDR3 consists of 15 residues. Trimming left V 6 bases short and J 0 bases short, with 12 bases between. This receptor was obtained from a man aged 18 to 29 with COVID-19, enrolled during active disease. The J gene is TRBJ1-5, the V gene TRBV6-2 or TRBV6-3; possibly TRBD1 for D (5 bases). Sequencing was performed on peripheral blood. CDR3 coding DNA: TGTGCCAGCAGCTCTCAGGGATATAGCAATCAGCCCCAGCATTTT. This translates into CASSSQGYSNQPQHF.